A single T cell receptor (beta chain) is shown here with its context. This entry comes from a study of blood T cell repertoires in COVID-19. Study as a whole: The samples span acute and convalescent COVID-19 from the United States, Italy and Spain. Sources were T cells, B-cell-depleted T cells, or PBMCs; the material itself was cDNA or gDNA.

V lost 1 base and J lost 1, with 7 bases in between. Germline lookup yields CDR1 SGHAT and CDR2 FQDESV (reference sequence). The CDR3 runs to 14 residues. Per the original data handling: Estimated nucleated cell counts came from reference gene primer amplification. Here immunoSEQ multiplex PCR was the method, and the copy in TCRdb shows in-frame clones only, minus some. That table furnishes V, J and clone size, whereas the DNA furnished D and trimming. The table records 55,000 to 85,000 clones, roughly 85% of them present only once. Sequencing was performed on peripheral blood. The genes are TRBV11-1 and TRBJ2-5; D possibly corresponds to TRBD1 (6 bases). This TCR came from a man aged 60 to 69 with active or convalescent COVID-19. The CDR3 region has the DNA TGTGCCAGCAGCTTAGTGGGGGCCCAAGAGACCCAGTACTTC. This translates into CASSLVGAQETQYF.